This T cell receptor beta chain was recovered during a study of shared T cell receptors in the human thymus. V trimming: 6 bases; J trimming: 3 bases; junction bases outside the gene matches: 4. The CDR3 consists of 14 residues. Germline-derived CDR1 and CDR2 are MDHEN and SYDVKM. Measured with immunoSEQ multiplex PCR; TCRdb has only the in-frame clones, and not every one. Among hundreds of thousands of clones listed, roughly 90% were seen once. The same data also went into a second study, on human thymus T cells. As that report states: Congenital heart defects were the reason for the corrective surgery that the donors, healthy Finnish infants, were having. The thymus was resected at corrective cardiac surgery. Thymic and blood repertoires appeared to show biased V and J gene usage.

The source material was thymocytes. The chain recombines TRBV28 with TRBJ2-7; 11 bases are a match to TRBD1. The receptor's source is a boy younger than two with a congenital heart defect. CDR3 sequence: CASSLGQGDYEQYF. CDR3 DNA sequence: TGTGCCAGCAGCCTGGGACAGGGGGACTACGAGCAGTACTTC.